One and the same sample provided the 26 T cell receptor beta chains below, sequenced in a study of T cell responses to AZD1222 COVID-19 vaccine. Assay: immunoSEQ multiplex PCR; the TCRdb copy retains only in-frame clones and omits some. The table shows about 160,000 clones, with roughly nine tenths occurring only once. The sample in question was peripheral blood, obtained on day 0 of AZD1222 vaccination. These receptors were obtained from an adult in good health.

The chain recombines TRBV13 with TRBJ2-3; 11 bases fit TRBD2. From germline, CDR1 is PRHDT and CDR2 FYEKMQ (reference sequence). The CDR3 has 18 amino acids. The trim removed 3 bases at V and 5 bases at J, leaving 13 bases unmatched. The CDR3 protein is CASSFSFQGLAGQDTQYF. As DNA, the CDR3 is TGTGCCAGCAGCTTTAGTTTCCAAGGACTAGCGGGTCAAGATACGCAGTATTTT. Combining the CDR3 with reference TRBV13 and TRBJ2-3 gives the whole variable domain AAGVIQSPRHLIKEKRETATLKCYPIPRHDTVYWYQQGPGQDPQFLISFYEKMQSDKGSIPDRFSAQQFSDYHSELNMSSLELGDSALYFCASSFSFQGLAGQDTQYFGPGTRLTVL.

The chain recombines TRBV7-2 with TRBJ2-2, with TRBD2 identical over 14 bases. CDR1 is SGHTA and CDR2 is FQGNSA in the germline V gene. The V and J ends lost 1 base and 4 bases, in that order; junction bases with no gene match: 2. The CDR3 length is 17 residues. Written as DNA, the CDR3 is TGTGCCAGCAGCTTAGGGGGACTAGCGGGAGTCACCGGGGAGCTGTTTTTT. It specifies CASSLGGLAGVTGELFF.

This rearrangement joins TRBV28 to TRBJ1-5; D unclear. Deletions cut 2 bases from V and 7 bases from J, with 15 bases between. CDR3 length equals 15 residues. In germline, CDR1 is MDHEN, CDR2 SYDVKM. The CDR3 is CASSLGQFEVQPQHF. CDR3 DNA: TGTGCCAGCAGTTTAGGTCAGTTCGAAGTCCAGCCCCAGCATTTT.

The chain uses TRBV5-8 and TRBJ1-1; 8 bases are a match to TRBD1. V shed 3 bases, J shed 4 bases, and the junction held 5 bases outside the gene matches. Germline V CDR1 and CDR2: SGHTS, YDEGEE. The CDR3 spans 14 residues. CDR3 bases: TGTGCCAGCAGCTCCAGGGGGCGGGGCACTGAAGCTTTCTTT. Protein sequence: CASSSRGRGTEAFF.

CDR3 region: CASSLPGGPYNEQFF. The DNA of the CDR3 is TGTGCCAGCAGTTTACCGGGAGGCCCCTACAATGAGCAGTTCTTC. V usage is TRBV28 and J usage is TRBJ2-1, with TRBD2 matching 7 bases. The CDR3 runs to 15 residues. Germline V lookup: CDR1 MDHEN, CDR2 SYDVKM. V shed 2 bases and J 2 bases; nucleotides not matched to a gene: 3.

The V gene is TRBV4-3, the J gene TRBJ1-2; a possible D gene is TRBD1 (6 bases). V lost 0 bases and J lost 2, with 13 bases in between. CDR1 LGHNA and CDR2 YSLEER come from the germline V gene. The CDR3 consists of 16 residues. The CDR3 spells CASSQDPLGQNYGYTF. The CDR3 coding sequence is TGCGCCAGCAGCCAAGATCCTCTTGGACAGAACTATGGCTACACCTTC.

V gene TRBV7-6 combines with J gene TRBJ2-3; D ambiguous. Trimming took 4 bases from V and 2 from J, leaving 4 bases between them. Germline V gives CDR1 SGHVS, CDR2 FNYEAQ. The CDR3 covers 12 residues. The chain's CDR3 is CASSSNTDTQYF. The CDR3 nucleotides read TGTGCCAGCAGCTCCAACACAGATACGCAGTATTTT.

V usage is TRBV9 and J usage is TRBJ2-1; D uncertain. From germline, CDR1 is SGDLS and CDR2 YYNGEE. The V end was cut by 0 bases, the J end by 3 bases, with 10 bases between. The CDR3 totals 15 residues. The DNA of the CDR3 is TGTGCCAGCAGCGTAGGGGAATCCCGCTACAATGAGCAGTTCTTC. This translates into CASSVGESRYNEQFF.

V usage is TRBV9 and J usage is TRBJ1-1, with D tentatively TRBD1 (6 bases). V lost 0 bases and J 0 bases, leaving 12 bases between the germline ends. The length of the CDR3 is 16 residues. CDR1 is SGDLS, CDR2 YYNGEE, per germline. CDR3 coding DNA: TGTGCCAGCAGCGTAGATGGGGGGCTTCTGAACACTGAAGCTTTCTTT. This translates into CASSVDGGLLNTEAFF.

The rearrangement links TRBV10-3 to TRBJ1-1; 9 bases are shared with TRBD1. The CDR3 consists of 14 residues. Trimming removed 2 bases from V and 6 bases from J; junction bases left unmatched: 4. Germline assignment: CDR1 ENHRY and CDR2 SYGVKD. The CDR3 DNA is TGTGCCATCAGTGAGGGACAGGGGTATTCTGAAGCTTTCTTT. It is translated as CAISEGQGYSEAFF.

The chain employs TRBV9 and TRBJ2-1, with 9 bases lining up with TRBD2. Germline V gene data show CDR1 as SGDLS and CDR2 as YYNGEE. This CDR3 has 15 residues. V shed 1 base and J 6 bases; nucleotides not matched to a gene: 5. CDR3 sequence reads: CASSVRSGRVNEQFF. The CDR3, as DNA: TGTGCCAGCAGCGTACGTAGCGGGAGAGTCAATGAGCAGTTCTTC.

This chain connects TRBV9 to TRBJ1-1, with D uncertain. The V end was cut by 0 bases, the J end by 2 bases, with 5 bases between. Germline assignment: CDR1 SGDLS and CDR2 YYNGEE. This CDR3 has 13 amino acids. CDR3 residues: CASSVEGNTEAFF. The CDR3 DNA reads TGTGCCAGCAGCGTAGAAGGAAACACTGAAGCTTTCTTT.

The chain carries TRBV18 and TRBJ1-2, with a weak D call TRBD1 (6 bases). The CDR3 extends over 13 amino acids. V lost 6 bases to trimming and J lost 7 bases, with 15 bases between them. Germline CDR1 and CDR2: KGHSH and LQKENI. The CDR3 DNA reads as TGTGCCAGCTCCCCCGACAGGTCTTCTGGCTACACCTTC. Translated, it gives CASSPDRSSGYTF.

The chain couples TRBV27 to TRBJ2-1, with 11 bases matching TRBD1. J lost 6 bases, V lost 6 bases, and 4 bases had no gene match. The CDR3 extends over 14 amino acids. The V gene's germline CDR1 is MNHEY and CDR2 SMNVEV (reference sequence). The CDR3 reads CASRSGTGGNEQFF. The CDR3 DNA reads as TGTGCCAGCAGATCCGGGACAGGGGGCAATGAGCAGTTCTTC.

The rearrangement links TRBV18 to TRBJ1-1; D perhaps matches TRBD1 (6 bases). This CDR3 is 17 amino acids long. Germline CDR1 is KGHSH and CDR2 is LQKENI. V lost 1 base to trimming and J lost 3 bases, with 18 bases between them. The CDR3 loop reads CASSPLRIGGADTEAFF. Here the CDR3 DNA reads TGTGCCAGCTCACCACTAAGAATAGGGGGTGCCGACACTGAAGCTTTCTTT.

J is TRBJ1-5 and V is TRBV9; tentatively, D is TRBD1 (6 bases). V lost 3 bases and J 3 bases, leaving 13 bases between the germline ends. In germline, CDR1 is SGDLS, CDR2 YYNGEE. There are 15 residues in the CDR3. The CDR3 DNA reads TGTGCCAGCAGCGCCTACGGGGACAACAATCAGCCCCAGCATTTT. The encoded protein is CASSAYGDNNQPQHF.

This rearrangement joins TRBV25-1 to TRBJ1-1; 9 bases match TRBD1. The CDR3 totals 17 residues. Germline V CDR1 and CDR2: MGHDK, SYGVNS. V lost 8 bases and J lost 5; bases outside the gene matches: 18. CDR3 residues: CASPGGLYRGPGTEAFF. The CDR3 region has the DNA TGTGCCAGCCCCGGGGGATTGTACAGGGGGCCGGGGACTGAAGCTTTCTTT.

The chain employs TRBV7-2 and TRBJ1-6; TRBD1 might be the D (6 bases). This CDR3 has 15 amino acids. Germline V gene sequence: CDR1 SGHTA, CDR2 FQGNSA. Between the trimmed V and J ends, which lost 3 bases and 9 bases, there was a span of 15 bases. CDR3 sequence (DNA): TGTGCCAGCAGCTTCTACAGGGAGTCGAGTTCACCCCTCCACTTT. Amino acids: CASSFYRESSSPLHF.

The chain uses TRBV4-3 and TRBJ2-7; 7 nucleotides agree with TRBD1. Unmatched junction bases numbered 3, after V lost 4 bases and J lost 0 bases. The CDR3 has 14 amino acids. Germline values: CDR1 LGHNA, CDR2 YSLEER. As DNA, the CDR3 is TGCGCCAGCAGCCCGGACAGGAGCTCCTACGAGCAGTACTTC. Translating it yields CASSPDRSSYEQYF.

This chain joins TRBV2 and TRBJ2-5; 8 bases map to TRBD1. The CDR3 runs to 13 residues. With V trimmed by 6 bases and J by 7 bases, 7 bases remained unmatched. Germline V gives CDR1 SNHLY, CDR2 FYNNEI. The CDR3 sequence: CASSDRGGTTQYF. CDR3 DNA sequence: TGTGCCAGCAGCGACAGGGGTGGAACGACCCAGTACTTC.

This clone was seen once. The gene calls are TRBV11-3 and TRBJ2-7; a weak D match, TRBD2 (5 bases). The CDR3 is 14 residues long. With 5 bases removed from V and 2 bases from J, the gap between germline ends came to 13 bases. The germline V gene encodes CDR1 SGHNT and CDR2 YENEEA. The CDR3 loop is CASSTVRRAYEQYF. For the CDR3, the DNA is TGTGCCAGCAGCACGGTTCGGCGGGCCTACGAGCAGTACTTC.

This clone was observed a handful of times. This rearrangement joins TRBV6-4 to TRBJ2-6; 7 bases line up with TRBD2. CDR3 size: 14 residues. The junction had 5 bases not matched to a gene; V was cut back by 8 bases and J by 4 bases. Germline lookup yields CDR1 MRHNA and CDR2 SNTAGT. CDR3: CASGEGSGANVLTF. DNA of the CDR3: TGTGCCAGCGGGGAGGGGTCCGGGGCCAACGTCCTGACTTTC.

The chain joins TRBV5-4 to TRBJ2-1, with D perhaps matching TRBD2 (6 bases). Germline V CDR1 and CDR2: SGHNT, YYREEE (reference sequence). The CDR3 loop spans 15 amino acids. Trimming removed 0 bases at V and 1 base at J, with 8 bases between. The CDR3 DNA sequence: TGTGCCAGCAGCTTGGGGGGGAGGTCCTACAATGAGCAGTTCTTC. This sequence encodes CASSLGGRSYNEQFF. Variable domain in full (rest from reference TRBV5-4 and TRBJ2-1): ETGVTQSPTHLIKTRGQQVTLRCSSQSGHNTVSWYQQALGQGPQFIFQYYREEENGRGNFPPRFSGLQFPNYSSELNVNALELDDSALYLCASSLGGRSYNEQFFGPGTRLTVL.

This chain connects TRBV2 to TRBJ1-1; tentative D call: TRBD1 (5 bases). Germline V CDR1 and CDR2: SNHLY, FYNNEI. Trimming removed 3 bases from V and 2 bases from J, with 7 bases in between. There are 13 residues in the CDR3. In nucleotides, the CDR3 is TGTGCCAGCAGTGAGGGGGTCAACACTGAAGCTTTCTTT. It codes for CASSEGVNTEAFF. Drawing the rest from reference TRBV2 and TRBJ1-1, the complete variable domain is EPEVTQTPSHQVTQMGQEVILRCVPISNHLYFYWYRQILGQKVEFLVSFYNNEISEKSEIFDDQFSVERPDGSNFTLKIRSTKLEDSAMYFCASSEGVNTEAFFGQGTRLTVV.

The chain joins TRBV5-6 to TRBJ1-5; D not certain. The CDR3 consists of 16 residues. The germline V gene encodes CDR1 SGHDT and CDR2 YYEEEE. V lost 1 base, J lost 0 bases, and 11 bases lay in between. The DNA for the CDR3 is TGTGCCAGCAGCTTGAGCCTTTCTCATAGCAATCAGCCCCAGCATTTT. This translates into CASSLSLSHSNQPQHF. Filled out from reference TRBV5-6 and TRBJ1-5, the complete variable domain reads DAGVTQSPTHLIKTRGQQVTLRCSPKSGHDTVSWYQQALGQGPQFIFQYYEEEERQRGNFPDRFSGHQFPNYSSELNVNALLLGDSALYLCASSLSLSHSNQPQHFGDGTRLSIL.

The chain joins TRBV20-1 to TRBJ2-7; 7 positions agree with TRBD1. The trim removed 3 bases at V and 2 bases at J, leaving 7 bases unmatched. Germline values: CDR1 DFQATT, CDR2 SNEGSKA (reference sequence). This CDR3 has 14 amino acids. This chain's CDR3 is CSASKGALTYEQYF. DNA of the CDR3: TGCAGTGCTAGTAAGGGGGCTCTCACCTACGAGCAGTACTTC.